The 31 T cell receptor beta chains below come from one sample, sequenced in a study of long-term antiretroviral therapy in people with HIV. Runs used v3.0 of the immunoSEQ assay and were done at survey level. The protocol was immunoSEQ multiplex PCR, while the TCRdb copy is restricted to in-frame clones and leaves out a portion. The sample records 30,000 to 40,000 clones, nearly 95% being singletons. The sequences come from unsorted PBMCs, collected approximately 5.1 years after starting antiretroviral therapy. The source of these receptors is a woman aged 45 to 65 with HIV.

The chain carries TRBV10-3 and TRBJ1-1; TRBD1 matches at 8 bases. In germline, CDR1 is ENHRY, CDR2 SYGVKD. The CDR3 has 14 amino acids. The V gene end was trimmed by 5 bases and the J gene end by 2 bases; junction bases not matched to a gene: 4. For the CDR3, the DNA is TGTGCCATCAGTCAGACAGGGGATAACACTGAAGCTTTCTTT. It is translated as CAISQTGDNTEAFF.

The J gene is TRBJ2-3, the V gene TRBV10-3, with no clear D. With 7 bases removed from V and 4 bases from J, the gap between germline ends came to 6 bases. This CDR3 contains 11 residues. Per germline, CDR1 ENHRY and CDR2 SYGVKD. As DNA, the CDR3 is TGTGCCATCATGGGTTCAGATACGCAGTATTTT. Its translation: CAIMGSDTQYF.

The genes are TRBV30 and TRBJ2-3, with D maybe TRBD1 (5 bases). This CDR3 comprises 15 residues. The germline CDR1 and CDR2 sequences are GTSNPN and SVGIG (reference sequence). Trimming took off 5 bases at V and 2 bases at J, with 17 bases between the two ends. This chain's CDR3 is CAWGQNLGVTDTQYF. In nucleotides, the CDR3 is TGTGCCTGGGGCCAGAACCTAGGGGTCACAGATACGCAGTATTTT.

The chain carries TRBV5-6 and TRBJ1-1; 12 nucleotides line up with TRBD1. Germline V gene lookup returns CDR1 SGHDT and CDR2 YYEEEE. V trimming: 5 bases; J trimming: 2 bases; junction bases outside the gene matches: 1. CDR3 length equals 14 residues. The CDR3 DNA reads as TGTGCCAGCAGTGGGACAGGGGGCAACACTGAAGCTTTCTTT. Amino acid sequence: CASSGTGGNTEAFF.

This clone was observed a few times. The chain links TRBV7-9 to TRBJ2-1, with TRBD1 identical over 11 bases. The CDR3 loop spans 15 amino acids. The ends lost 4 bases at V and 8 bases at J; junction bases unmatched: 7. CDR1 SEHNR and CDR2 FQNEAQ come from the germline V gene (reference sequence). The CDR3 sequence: CASSSGQGAFDEQFF. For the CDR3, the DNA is TGTGCCAGCAGCTCCGGACAGGGGGCATTTGATGAGCAGTTCTTC.

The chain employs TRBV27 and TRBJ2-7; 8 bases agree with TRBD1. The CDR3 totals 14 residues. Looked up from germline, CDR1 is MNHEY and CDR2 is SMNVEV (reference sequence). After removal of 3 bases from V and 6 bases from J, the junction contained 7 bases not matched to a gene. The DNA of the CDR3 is TGTGCCAGCAGTTTCCGACAGGGGCTGGGCGAGCAGTACTTC. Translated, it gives CASSFRQGLGEQYF.

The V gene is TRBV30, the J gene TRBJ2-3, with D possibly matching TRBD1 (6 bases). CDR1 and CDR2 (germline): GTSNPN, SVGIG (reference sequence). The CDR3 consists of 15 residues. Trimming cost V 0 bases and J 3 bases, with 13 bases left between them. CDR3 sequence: CAWSVQGLETDTQYF. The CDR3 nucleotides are TGTGCCTGGAGTGTACAGGGTCTGGAAACAGATACGCAGTATTTT.

The CDR3 DNA reads as TGTGCCAGCAGCTTGGAGGGGGGTTATAGCAATCAGCCCCAGCATTTT. Translated: CASSLEGGYSNQPQHF. The chain employs TRBV5-5 and TRBJ1-5, with D possibly matching TRBD1 (6 bases). Germline values: CDR1 SGHKS, CDR2 YYEKEE (reference sequence). The CDR3 is made up of 16 amino acids. Between the trimmed V and J ends, which lost 0 bases and 0 bases, there was a span of 10 bases.

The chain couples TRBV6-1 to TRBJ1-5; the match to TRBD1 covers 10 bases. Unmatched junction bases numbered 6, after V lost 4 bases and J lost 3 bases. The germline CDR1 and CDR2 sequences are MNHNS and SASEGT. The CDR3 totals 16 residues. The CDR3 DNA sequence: TGTGCCAGCAGTGGATGGACAGGGGGTATCAATCAGCCCCAGCATTTT. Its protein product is CASSGWTGGINQPQHF.

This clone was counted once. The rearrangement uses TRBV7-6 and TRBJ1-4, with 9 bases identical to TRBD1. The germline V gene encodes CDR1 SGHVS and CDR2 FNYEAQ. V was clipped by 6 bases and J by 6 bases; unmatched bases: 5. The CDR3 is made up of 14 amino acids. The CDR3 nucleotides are TGTGCCAGCAGTCGAGGGACAGGGTATGAAAAACTGTTTTTT. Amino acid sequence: CASSRGTGYEKLFF.

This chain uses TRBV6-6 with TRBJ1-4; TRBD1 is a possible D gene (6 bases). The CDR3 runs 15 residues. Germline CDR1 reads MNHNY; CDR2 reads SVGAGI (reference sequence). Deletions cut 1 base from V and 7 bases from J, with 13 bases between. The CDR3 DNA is TGTGCCAGCAGTTACTTAGGGGGAAAGGGTGAAAAACTGTTTTTT. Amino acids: CASSYLGGKGEKLFF.

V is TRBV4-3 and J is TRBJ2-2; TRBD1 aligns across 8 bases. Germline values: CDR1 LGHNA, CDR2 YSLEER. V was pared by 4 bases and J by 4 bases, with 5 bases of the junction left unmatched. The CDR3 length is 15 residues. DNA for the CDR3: TGCGCCAGCAGCCTTCAGGGACAGGTCACCGGGGAGCTGTTTTTT. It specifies CASSLQGQVTGELFF.

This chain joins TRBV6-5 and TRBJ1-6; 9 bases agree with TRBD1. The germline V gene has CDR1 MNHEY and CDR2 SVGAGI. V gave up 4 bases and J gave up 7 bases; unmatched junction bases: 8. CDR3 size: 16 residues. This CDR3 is CASSLQGAVGNSPLHF. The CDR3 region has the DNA TGTGCCAGCAGTTTACAGGGGGCGGTGGGGAATTCACCCCTCCACTTT.

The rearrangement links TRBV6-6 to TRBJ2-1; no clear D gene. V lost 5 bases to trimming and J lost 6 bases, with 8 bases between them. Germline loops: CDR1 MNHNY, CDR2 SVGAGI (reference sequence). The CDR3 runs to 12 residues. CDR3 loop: CASSGIGNEQFF. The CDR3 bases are TGTGCCAGCAGTGGCATAGGCAATGAGCAGTTCTTC.

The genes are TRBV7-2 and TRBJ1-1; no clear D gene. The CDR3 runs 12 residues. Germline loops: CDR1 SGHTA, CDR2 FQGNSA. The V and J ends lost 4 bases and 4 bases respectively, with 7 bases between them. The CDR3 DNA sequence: TGTGCCAGCAGCTCCGGCAGCACTGAAGCTTTCTTT. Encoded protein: CASSSGSTEAFF.

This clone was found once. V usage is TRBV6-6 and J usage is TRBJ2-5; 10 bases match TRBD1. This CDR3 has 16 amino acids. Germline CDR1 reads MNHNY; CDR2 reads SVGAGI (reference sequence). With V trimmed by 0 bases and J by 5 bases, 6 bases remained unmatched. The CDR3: CASSYSWDRGMETQYF. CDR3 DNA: TGTGCCAGCAGTTACTCGTGGGACAGGGGAATGGAGACCCAGTACTTC.

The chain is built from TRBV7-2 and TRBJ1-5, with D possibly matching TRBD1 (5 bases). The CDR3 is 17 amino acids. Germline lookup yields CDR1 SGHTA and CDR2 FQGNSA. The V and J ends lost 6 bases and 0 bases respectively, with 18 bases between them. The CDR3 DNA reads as TGTGCCAGCAGACAAGACAGAAGCTCTTATAGCAATCAGCCCCAGCATTTT. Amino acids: CASRQDRSSYSNQPQHF.

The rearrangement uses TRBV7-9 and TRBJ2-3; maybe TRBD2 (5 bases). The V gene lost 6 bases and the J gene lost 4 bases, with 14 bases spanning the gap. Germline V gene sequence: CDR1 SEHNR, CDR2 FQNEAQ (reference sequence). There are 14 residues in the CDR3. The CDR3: CASRIPGEPDTQYF. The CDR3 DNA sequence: TGTGCCAGCAGAATCCCCGGGGAACCAGATACGCAGTATTTT.

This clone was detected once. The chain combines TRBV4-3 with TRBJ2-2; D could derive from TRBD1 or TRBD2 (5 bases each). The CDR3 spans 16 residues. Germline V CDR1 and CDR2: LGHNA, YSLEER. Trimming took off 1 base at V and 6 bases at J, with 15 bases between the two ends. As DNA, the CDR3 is TGCGCCAGCAGCCAAGTTCAACTAGGGGCGGCCGGGGAGCTGTTTTTT. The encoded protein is CASSQVQLGAAGELFF.

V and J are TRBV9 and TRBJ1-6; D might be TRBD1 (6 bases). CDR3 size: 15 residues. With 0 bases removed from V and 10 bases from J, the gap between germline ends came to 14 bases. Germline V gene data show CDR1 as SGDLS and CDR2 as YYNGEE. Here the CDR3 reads CASSVDTGTVSPLHF. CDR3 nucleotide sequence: TGTGCCAGCAGCGTAGACACAGGGACGGTCTCACCCCTCCACTTT.

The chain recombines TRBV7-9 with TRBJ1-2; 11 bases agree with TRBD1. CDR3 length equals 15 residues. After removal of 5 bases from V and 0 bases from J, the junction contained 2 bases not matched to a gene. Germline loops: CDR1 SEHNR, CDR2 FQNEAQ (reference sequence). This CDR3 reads CASSGTGGANYGYTF. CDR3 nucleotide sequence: TGTGCCAGCAGCGGGACAGGGGGAGCTAACTATGGCTACACCTTC.

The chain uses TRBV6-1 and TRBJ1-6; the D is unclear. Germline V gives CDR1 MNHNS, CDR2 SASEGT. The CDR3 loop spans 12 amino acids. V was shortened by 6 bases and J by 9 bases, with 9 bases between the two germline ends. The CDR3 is CASSTDSSPLHF. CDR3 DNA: TGTGCCAGCAGCACAGATAGTTCACCCCTCCACTTT.

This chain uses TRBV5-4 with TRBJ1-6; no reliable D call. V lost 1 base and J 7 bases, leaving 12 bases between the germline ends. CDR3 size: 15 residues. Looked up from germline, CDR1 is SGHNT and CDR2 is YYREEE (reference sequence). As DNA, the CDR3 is TGTGCCAGCAGCTTGCTTGAGGGTGGGAATTCACCCCTCCACTTT. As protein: CASSLLEGGNSPLHF. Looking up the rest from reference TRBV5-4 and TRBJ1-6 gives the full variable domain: ETGVTQSPTHLIKTRGQQVTLRCSSQSGHNTVSWYQQALGQGPQFIFQYYREEENGRGNFPPRFSGLQFPNYSSELNVNALELDDSALYLCASSLLEGGNSPLHFGNGTRLTVT.

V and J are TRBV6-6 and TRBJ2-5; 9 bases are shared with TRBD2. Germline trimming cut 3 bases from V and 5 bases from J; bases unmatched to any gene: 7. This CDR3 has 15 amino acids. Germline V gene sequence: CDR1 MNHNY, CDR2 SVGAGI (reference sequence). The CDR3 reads CASSYRRGGLETQYF. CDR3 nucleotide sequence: TGTGCCAGCAGTTATAGGCGGGGGGGCCTGGAGACCCAGTACTTC.

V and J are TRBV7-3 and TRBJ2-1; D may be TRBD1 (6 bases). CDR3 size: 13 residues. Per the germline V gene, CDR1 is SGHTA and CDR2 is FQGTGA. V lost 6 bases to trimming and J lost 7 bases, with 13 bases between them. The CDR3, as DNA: TGTGCCAGCAGACTTAACAGGGATAATGAGCAGTTCTTC. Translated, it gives CASRLNRDNEQFF.

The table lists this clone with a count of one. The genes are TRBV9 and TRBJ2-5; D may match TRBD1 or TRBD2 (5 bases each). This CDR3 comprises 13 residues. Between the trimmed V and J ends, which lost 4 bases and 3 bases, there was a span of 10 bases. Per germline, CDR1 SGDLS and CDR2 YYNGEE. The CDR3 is CASSPGREETQYF. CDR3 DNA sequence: TGTGCCAGCAGCCCGGGGCGAGAAGAGACCCAGTACTTC.

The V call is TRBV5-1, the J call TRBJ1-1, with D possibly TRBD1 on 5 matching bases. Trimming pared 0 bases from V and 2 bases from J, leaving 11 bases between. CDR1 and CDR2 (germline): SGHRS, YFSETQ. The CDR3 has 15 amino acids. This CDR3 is CASSLVPGPNTEAFF. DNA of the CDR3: TGCGCCAGCAGCTTGGTACCGGGGCCAAACACTGAAGCTTTCTTT.

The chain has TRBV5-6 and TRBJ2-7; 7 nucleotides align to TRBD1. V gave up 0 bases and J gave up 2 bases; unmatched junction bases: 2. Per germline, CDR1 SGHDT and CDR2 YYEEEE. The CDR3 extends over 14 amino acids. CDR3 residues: CASSLGGTAYEQYF. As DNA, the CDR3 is TGTGCCAGCAGCTTGGGGGGGACAGCCTACGAGCAGTACTTC.

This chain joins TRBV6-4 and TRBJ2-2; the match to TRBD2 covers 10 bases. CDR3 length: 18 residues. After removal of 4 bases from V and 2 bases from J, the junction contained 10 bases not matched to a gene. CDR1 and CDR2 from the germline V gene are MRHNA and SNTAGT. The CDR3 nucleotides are TGTGCCAGCAGTGGTCTAGCGGGGGACAACTTTAACACCGGGGAGCTGTTTTTT. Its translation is CASSGLAGDNFNTGELFF.

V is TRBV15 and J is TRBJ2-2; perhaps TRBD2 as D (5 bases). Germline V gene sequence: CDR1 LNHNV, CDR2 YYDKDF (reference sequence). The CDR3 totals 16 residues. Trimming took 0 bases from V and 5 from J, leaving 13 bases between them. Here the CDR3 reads CATSRDAGSATGELFF. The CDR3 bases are TGTGCCACCAGCAGAGATGCGGGTTCCGCGACCGGGGAGCTGTTTTTT.

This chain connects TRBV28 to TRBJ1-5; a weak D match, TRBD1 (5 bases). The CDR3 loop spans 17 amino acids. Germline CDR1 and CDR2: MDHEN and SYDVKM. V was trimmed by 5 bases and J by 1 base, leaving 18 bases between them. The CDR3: CASSPPSRVRSNQPQHF. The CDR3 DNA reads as TGTGCCAGCAGTCCGCCGTCCAGGGTTAGGAGCAATCAGCCCCAGCATTTT.